This note documents a single TCR beta chain sequence. Its antigen is unknown. Generated by immunoSEQ multiplex PCR, the TCRdb table keeps only in-frame clones and is missing some. The table has about 55,000 clones, roughly 90% seen once; the top ten hold just under 2%. Trimming at V came to 8 bases and at J to 6 bases, leaving 8 bases not matched to a gene. The CDR3 is made up of 13 amino acids. The germline V gene encodes CDR1 MNHEY and CDR2 SVGAGI. The source of the sample is a study of T cell responses to AZD1222 COVID-19 vaccine. Study-wide results and caveats: Possibly, clonal diversity was underestimated; donors were largely white British and included more females. Repertoires were obtained solely post-peak T cell response.

The TCR was taken from an adult in good health. The chain employs TRBV6-5 and TRBJ1-1; 8 positions match TRBD1. This specimen consisted of peripheral blood, obtained on day 0 of AZD1222 vaccination. The CDR3 here is CASARQGKAEAFF. Written as DNA, the CDR3 is TGTGCCAGCGCCAGACAGGGGAAGGCTGAAGCTTTCTTT.